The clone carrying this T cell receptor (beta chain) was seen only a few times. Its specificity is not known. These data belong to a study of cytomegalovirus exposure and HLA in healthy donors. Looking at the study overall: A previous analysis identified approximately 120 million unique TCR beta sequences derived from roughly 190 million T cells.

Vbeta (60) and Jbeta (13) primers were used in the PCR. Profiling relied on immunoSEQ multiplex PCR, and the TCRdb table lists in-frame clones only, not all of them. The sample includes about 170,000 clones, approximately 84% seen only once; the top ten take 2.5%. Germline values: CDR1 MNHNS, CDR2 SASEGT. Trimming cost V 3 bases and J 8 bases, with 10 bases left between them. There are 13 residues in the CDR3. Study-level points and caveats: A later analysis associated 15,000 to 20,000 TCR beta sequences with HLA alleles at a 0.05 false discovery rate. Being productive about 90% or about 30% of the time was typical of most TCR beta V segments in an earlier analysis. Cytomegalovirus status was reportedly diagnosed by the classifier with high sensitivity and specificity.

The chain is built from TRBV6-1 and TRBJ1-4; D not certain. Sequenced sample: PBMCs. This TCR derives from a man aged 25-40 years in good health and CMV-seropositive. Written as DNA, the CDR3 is TGTGCCAGCAGTGACCGGAGTAACGAAAAACTGTTTTTT. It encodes CASSDRSNEKLFF.